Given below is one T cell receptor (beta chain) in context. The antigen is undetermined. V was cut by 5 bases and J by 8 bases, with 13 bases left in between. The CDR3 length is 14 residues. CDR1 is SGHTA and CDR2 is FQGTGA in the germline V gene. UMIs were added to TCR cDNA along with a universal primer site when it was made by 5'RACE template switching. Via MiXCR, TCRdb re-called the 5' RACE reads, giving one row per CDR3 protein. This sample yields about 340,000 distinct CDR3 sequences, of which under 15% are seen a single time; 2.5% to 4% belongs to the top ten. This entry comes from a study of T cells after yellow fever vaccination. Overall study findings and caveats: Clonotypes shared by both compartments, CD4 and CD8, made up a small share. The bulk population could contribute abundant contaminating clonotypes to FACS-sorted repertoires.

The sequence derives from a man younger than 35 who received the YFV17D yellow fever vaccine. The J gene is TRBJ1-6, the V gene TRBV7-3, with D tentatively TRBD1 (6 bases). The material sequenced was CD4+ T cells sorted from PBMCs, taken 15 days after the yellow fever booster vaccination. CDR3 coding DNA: TGTGCCAGCAGCGAAACAGGGTTTCATTCACCCCTCCACTTT. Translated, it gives CASSETGFHSPLHF.